The next 16 T cell receptor beta chains were all read from a single sample in a study of cytomegalovirus exposure and HLA in healthy donors. PCR amplification relied on 60 Vbeta primers (plus 13 Jbeta primers). Only in-frame clones appear in the TCRdb table, and some are missing; sequencing was by immunoSEQ multiplex PCR. Here the sample spans some 140,000 clones, around three quarters being singletons. Sequenced: PBMCs. Receptor source: a man aged 30 to 45 in good health.

The chain couples TRBV5-8 to TRBJ2-7, with D possibly matching TRBD2 (5 bases). Germline assignment: CDR1 SGHTS and CDR2 YDEGEE. Trimming pared 2 bases from V and 3 bases from J, leaving 6 bases between. The CDR3 length is 12 residues. CDR3 DNA: TGTGCCAGCAGCTTAACTAGCTACGAGCAGTACTTC. This encodes CASSLTSYEQYF.

The chain employs TRBV28 and TRBJ2-3; TRBD1 matches 7 bases. V lost 7 bases to trimming and J lost 6 bases; unmatched junction nucleotides: 13. The CDR3 covers 15 residues. Germline V lookup: CDR1 MDHEN, CDR2 SYDVKM. The DNA for the CDR3 is TGTGCCAGCACTGACAGGGACCCGGCTCTGGATACGCAGTATTTT. It is translated as CASTDRDPALDTQYF.

Turning to this clone: Compared with germline, one end of the junction differs, possibly owing to a read error. In DNA, the CDR3 is TGTGCCATCAGTGAGTCCGCGACTAACAATGGGCAGTTCTTC. It specifies CAISESATNNGQFF. The rearrangement uses TRBV10-3 and TRBJ2-1; D is perhaps TRBD2 (5 bases). CDR1 and CDR2 (germline): ENHRY, SYGVKD. The CDR3 runs 14 residues.

The chain links TRBV19 to TRBJ2-5; 7 bases fit TRBD1. V was clipped by 5 bases and J by 4 bases; unmatched bases: 16. The germline gives CDR1 LNHDA, CDR2 SQIVND (reference sequence). CDR3 size: 17 residues. This CDR3 is CASSAPDRVTPRETQYF. The CDR3 DNA sequence: TGTGCCAGTAGTGCCCCAGACAGGGTTACCCCTCGAGAGACCCAGTACTTC.

The chain couples TRBV6-6 to TRBJ2-1, with 7 nucleotides matching TRBD2. This CDR3 region has 15 residues. Germline V lookup: CDR1 MNHNY, CDR2 SVGAGI (reference sequence). V shed 2 bases and J 15 bases; nucleotides not matched to a gene: 16. The CDR3 here is CASSYPLRGLVLRFF. The CDR3 nucleotides are TGTGCCAGCAGTTACCCCCTCCGAGGACTAGTGCTGAGGTTCTTC.

The genes are TRBV6-5 and TRBJ2-3; weak D call: TRBD2 (5 bases). This CDR3 is built from 16 residues. Trimming left V 0 bases short and J 2 bases short, with 12 bases between. Germline values: CDR1 MNHEY, CDR2 SVGAGI. The CDR3 nucleotides are TGTGCCAGCAGTTACTCGATAGCGATTCCCACAGATACGCAGTATTTT. Translation gives CASSYSIAIPTDTQYF.

V and J are TRBV29-1 and TRBJ1-1, with TRBD1 matching over 8 bases. There are 14 residues in the CDR3. CDR1 is SQVTM and CDR2 is ANQGSEA in the germline V gene. V trimming: 6 bases; J trimming: 5 bases; junction bases outside the gene matches: 11. Written as DNA, the CDR3 is TGCAGCGTAACTGACAGGGGCGCATGGACTGAAGCTTTCTTT. This translates into CSVTDRGAWTEAFF.

This sequence joins TRBV27 and TRBJ2-7; TRBD2 matches 8 bases. V dropped 4 bases and J dropped 3; count of bases not matched to a gene: 11. The germline CDR1 and CDR2 sequences are MNHEY and SMNVEV (reference sequence). CDR3 size: 16 residues. CDR3 coding DNA: TGTGCCAGCAGTTCGGACACTAGCGGCGCCTTCTACGAGCAGTACTTC. Translating it yields CASSSDTSGAFYEQYF.

This clone is medium-sized (0.01 to 0.1%). The V and J genes are TRBV6-1 and TRBJ1-1, with 7 bases lining up with TRBD1. Germline lookup yields CDR1 MNHNS and CDR2 SASEGT. V shed 4 bases, J shed 4 bases, and the junction held 6 bases outside the gene matches. The CDR3 covers 14 residues. As DNA, the CDR3 is TGTGCCAGCAGTGCGCAGACAGGGATCACTGAAGCTTTCTTT. It codes for CASSAQTGITEAFF.

Regarding this clone: One junction end does not reproduce the germline sequence, and a read error may be involved. This rearrangement joins TRBV7-9 to TRBJ2-1; the match to TRBD2 covers 9 bases. Germline V gene sequence: CDR1 SEHNR, CDR2 FQNEAQ (reference sequence). This CDR3 spans 11 amino acids. The CDR3 nucleotides read TGTTCCAGCAGCTCAAGCGGGAGGTGGTTCTTC. It codes for CSSSSSGRWFF.

The chain employs TRBV7-9 and TRBJ1-2; D is ambiguous. Germline loops: CDR1 SEHNR, CDR2 FQNEAQ (reference sequence). The length of the CDR3 is 8 residues. CDR3 region: CSGTRDTF. CDR3 DNA sequence: TGTTCCGGCACACGGGATACCTTC.

In this sample, this clone turned up a few times. The chain joins TRBV11-3 to TRBJ2-2; D call uncertain. Germline V gives CDR1 SGHNT, CDR2 YENEEA. This CDR3 region has 11 residues. V lost 5 bases and J lost 8, with 6 bases in between. CDR3 protein: CASSLSGELFF. In DNA form, the CDR3 reads TGTGCCAGCAGCCTTAGTGGGGAGCTGTTTTTT.

The rearrangement joins TRBV28 to TRBJ2-3, with D tentatively TRBD1 (5 bases). This CDR3 has 12 residues. Germline CDR1 and CDR2: MDHEN and SYDVKM. V lost 3 bases, J lost 9 bases, and 10 bases lay in between. CDR3 nucleotides: TGTGCCAGCAGTTTCAGGGCACGGACGCAGTATTTT. Its translation: CASSFRARTQYF. Filled out from reference TRBV28 and TRBJ2-3, the complete variable domain reads DVKVTQSSRYLVKRTGEKVFLECVQDMDHENMFWYRQDPGLGLRLIYFSYDVKMKEKGDIPEGYSVSREKKERFSLILESASTNQTSMYLCASSFRARTQYFGPGTRLTVL.

The CDR3 region is CASGLVLIDPNQPQHF. CDR3 DNA: TGTGCTAGTGGTTTGGTACTAATAGACCCCAATCAGCCCCAGCATTTT. The rearrangement uses TRBV12-5 and TRBJ1-5; D unclear. Germline V gene lookup returns CDR1 LGHNT and CDR2 FRNRAP. The CDR3 length is 16 residues. Trimming stripped 0 bases from V and 3 bases from J, with 12 bases between.

The gene calls are TRBV6-1 and TRBJ2-5, with a weak D call TRBD2 (7 bases). The germline V gene encodes CDR1 MNHNS and CDR2 SASEGT. This CDR3 has 16 amino acids. Trimming stripped 3 bases from V and 5 bases from J, with 19 bases between. The CDR3 DNA reads as TGTGCCAGCAGTGATTCGGGGGGCGGGGGCCCTGAGACCCAGTACTTC. This encodes CASSDSGGGGPETQYF.

The table lists this clone with a count of one. This sequence joins TRBV5-1 and TRBJ2-1; perhaps TRBD2 as D (5 bases). Germline values: CDR1 SGHRS, CDR2 YFSETQ. The CDR3 loop spans 12 amino acids. The ends were cut back, 3 bases at V and 10 bases at J, with 11 bases in the middle. CDR3 sequence: CASSSEEREQFF. The CDR3 region has the DNA TGCGCCAGCAGCTCCGAGGAGCGGGAGCAGTTCTTC.